The next 27 T cell receptor beta chains were all read from a single sample in a study of blood T cell repertoires in COVID-19. Assay: immunoSEQ multiplex PCR; the TCRdb copy retains only in-frame clones and omits some. The sample records around 200,000 clones, approximately 84% being singletons. Sequenced material: peripheral blood. These receptors were taken from a man older than 75 with acute or convalescent COVID-19.

The chain has TRBV6-5 and TRBJ2-5; TRBD2 might be the D (5 bases). CDR1 and CDR2 (germline): MNHEY, SVGAGI. Trimming took off 0 bases at V and 5 bases at J, with 13 bases between the two ends. The CDR3 has 15 residues. The CDR3 sequence: CASSYSNTRTETQYF. The CDR3 DNA reads TGTGCCAGCAGTTACTCTAATACTAGAACGGAGACCCAGTACTTC.

The chain is built from TRBV25-1 and TRBJ2-7; weak D call: TRBD1 (6 bases). Germline CDR1 reads MGHDK; CDR2 reads SYGVNS. The CDR3 is made up of 15 amino acids. Trimming shortened V by 4 bases and J by 3 bases, and 16 bases separated the two germline ends. CDR3 residues: CASSGLQGPLYEQYF. The CDR3 DNA reads as TGTGCCAGCAGTGGCCTACAGGGCCCCCTCTACGAGCAGTACTTC.

This chain connects TRBV7-2 to TRBJ1-3, with no clear D. V was cut by 1 base and J by 3 bases, with 7 bases left in between. The CDR3 is made up of 14 amino acids. The germline CDR1 and CDR2 sequences are SGHTA and FQGNSA. The chain's CDR3 is CASSLGLYGNTIYF. The CDR3, as DNA: TGTGCCAGCAGCTTAGGACTCTATGGAAACACCATATATTTT.

This chain connects TRBV2 to TRBJ2-5; D perhaps matches TRBD1 (5 bases). Germline CDR1 and CDR2: SNHLY and FYNNEI. V lost 7 bases and J lost 2, with 5 bases in between. The CDR3 extends over 11 amino acids. DNA for the CDR3: TGTGCCAGCACAGGGCAAGAGACCCAGTACTTC. Its translation: CASTGQETQYF.

This clone was counted a single time. The rearrangement joins TRBV2 to TRBJ2-2; 8 positions agree with TRBD1. The CDR3 covers 16 residues. The germline V gene has CDR1 SNHLY and CDR2 FYNNEI. J lost 0 bases, V lost 6 bases, and 6 bases had no gene match. CDR3 protein: CASSHDRGSNTGELFF. The CDR3, as DNA: TGTGCCAGCAGCCACGACAGGGGCTCGAACACCGGGGAGCTGTTTTTT.

The gene calls are TRBV28 and TRBJ2-7; 11 bases line up with TRBD2. Germline V gene lookup returns CDR1 MDHEN and CDR2 SYDVKM. With 5 bases clipped from V and 1 base from J, the junction kept 7 bases outside the gene matches. The CDR3 totals 16 residues. The CDR3 reads CASSTPGLAGSYEQYV. Here the CDR3 DNA reads TGTGCCAGCAGTACCCCCGGACTAGCGGGTTCCTACGAGCAGTACGTC.

This clone was observed a handful of times. At one boundary the junction diverges from the germline segment, which might be a read error. The chain recombines TRBV7-2 with TRBJ2-1; D is undetermined. CDR1 is SGHTA, CDR2 FQGNSA, per germline. The CDR3 covers 14 residues. This chain's CDR3 is CASSSYWANNEQFF. Here the CDR3 DNA reads TGTGCCAGCAGCTCTTATTGGGCGAACAATGAACAGTTCTTC.

J is TRBJ2-1 and V is TRBV6-5; 9 bases line up with TRBD2. This CDR3 spans 15 amino acids. V was clipped by 6 bases and J by 8 bases; unmatched bases: 11. The germline V gene encodes CDR1 MNHEY and CDR2 SVGAGI. DNA of the CDR3: TGTGCCAGCAGCAGCGGGACTAGCATCCTGGATGAGCAGTTCTTC. Translation: CASSSGTSILDEQFF.

The chain has TRBV15 and TRBJ1-2; D is possibly TRBD1 (5 bases). Germline CDR1 LNHNV, CDR2 YYDKDF (reference sequence). V shed 1 base and J shed 9 bases, with 12 bases lying between them. The CDR3 has 13 amino acids. DNA for the CDR3: TGTGCCACCAGCAGAGGGGACTTTTATCGCTACACCTTC. Translated, it gives CATSRGDFYRYTF.

This clone was counted between two and nine times. The V gene is TRBV18, the J gene TRBJ1-1; D ambiguous. Trimming left V 3 bases short and J 1 base short, with 15 bases between. Germline loops: CDR1 KGHSH, CDR2 LQKENI. This CDR3 has 16 amino acids. CDR3 loop: CASSPQRSAPNTEAFF. CDR3 nucleotides: TGTGCCAGCTCACCTCAGAGAAGCGCGCCGAACACTGAAGCTTTCTTT.

This chain connects TRBV9 to TRBJ2-1, with TRBD2 matching 7 bases. V was pared by 2 bases and J by 2 bases, with 10 bases of the junction left unmatched. Germline V CDR1 and CDR2: SGDLS, YYNGEE. This CDR3 is built from 17 residues. The CDR3 protein is CASSVTAGKGAYNEQFF. The CDR3 DNA is TGTGCCAGCAGCGTGACAGCGGGAAAAGGAGCCTACAATGAGCAGTTCTTC.

V usage is TRBV5-5 and J usage is TRBJ2-5; 8 bases match TRBD2. Per germline, CDR1 SGHKS and CDR2 YYEKEE (reference sequence). This CDR3 has 16 amino acids. Trimming cost V 0 bases and J 0 bases; bases outside gene matches: 4. Here the CDR3 DNA reads TGTGCCAGCAGCTTGGGTTCGGGGGGGAACCAAGAGACCCAGTACTTC. Translated, it gives CASSLGSGGNQETQYF. The full variable domain, with the rest looked up from reference TRBV5-5 and TRBJ2-5, is DAGVTQSPTHLIKTRGQQVTLRCSPISGHKSVSWYQQVLGQGPQFIFQYYEKEERGRGNFPDRFSARQFPNYSSELNVNALLLGDSALYLCASSLGSGGNQETQYFGPGTRLLVL.

The CDR3: CASSIGTSGIASYEQYF. As DNA, the CDR3 is TGTGCCAGCAGCATCGGGACTAGCGGGATCGCCTCCTACGAGCAGTACTTC. This rearrangement joins TRBV9 to TRBJ2-7, with 13 bases identical to TRBD2. CDR1 SGDLS and CDR2 YYNGEE come from the germline V gene. The CDR3 sequence is 17 residues long. The V gene end was trimmed by 4 bases and the J gene end by 0 bases; junction bases not matched to a gene: 7. The full variable domain, its missing parts supplied by reference TRBV9 and TRBJ2-7, is DSGVTQTPKHLITATGQRVTLRCSPRSGDLSVYWYQQSLDQGLQFLIQYYNGEERAKGNILERFSAQQFPDLHSELNLSSLELGDSALYFCASSIGTSGIASYEQYFGPGTRLTVT.

The genes are TRBV6-5 and TRBJ2-7; tentatively, D is TRBD1 (6 bases). The ends were cut back, 6 bases at V and 4 bases at J, with 16 bases in the middle. Germline loops: CDR1 MNHEY, CDR2 SVGAGI. This CDR3 has 14 amino acids. CDR3 in amino acids: CASRLGATQYEQYV. CDR3 sequence (DNA): TGTGCCAGCAGGTTGGGGGCTACCCAATACGAGCAGTACGTC.

A few counts support this clone. The rearrangement uses TRBV14 and TRBJ2-1; 14 positions agree with TRBD2. The CDR3 consists of 18 residues. Trimming removed 4 bases from V and 4 bases from J; junction bases left unmatched: 9. CDR1 is SGHDN and CDR2 is FVKESK in the germline V gene. The CDR3 loop is CASSPGTSGSWGYNEQFF. The CDR3 coding sequence is TGTGCCAGCAGCCCTGGGACTAGCGGGAGTTGGGGTTACAATGAGCAGTTCTTC.

A single count supports this clone. V usage is TRBV7-9 and J usage is TRBJ1-2; perhaps TRBD1 as D (5 bases). Germline V CDR1 and CDR2: SEHNR, FQNEAQ (reference sequence). The CDR3 covers 12 residues. Between the trimmed V and J ends, which lost 5 bases and 7 bases, there was a span of 11 bases. The CDR3 sequence is CASSNQGFGYTF. CDR3 sequence (DNA): TGTGCCAGCAGCAACCAGGGATTTGGCTACACCTTC.

The rearrangement links TRBV7-2 to TRBJ2-3; D remains unclear. V lost 2 bases, J lost 4 bases, and 13 bases lay in between. The length of the CDR3 is 15 residues. Germline CDR1 reads SGHTA; CDR2 reads FQGNSA. CDR3 sequence: CASSLRVASSDTQYF. The CDR3 coding sequence is TGTGCCAGCAGCTTACGAGTCGCGAGTTCAGATACGCAGTATTTT. Using reference TRBV7-2 and TRBJ2-3 for the parts outside the CDR3, the full variable domain is GAGVSQSPSNKVTEKGKDVELRCDPISGHTALYWYRQSLGQGLEFLIYFQGNSAPDKSGLPSDRFSAERTGGSVSTLTIQRTQQEDSAVYLCASSLRVASSDTQYFGPGTRLTVL.

V gene TRBV5-6 combines with J gene TRBJ1-2, with 8 bases that match TRBD1. This CDR3 region has 14 residues. V dropped 5 bases and J dropped 8; count of bases not matched to a gene: 11. Germline CDR1 is SGHDT and CDR2 is YYEEEE. CDR3 residues: CASRTSRGLWGYTF. CDR3 in DNA: TGTGCCAGCAGGACGTCCAGGGGGCTGTGGGGCTACACCTTC.

This chain links TRBV6-5 with TRBJ1-2; the D gene is possibly TRBD1 (6 bases). The ends were cut back, 9 bases at V and 4 bases at J, with 12 bases in the middle. The CDR3 is 12 residues long. Germline-derived CDR1 and CDR2 are MNHEY and SVGAGI. The CDR3 DNA is TGTGCCAGTGTGGGGGCAGGCTATGGCTACACCTTC. Amino acid sequence: CASVGAGYGYTF.

The chain recombines TRBV27 with TRBJ2-4; 10 positions agree with TRBD2. V shed 5 bases, J shed 4 bases, and the junction held 11 bases outside the gene matches. Germline V lookup: CDR1 MNHEY, CDR2 SMNVEV (reference sequence). The CDR3 runs 17 residues. CDR3 nucleotide sequence: TGTGCCAGCAGTGCTCCACCGGGACTAGCGATGAAAAACATTCAGTACTTC. Amino acids: CASSAPPGLAMKNIQYF.

This chain connects TRBV28 to TRBJ1-2; 8 bases are shared with TRBD1. There are 14 residues in the CDR3. V was clipped by 7 bases and J by 3 bases; unmatched bases: 7. The germline CDR1 and CDR2 sequences are MDHEN and SYDVKM. The CDR3 region has the DNA TGTGCCAGCACCCCAGGGGGCTGGGACTATGGCTACACCTTC. It translates to CASTPGGWDYGYTF.

The chain employs TRBV12-3 or TRBV12-4 and TRBJ2-1, with 7 positions matching TRBD1. The CDR3 has 11 amino acids. The V segment lost 10 bases and the J segment 9 bases; nucleotides outside the gene matches: 6. CDR3 protein: CATTGATEQFF. CDR3 nucleotides: TGTGCCACCACAGGGGCGACTGAGCAGTTCTTC.

This CDR3 is CASAGRDGYGYTF. CDR3 in DNA: TGTGCCAGCGCGGGGAGAGACGGGTACGGCTACACCTTC. The rearrangement uses TRBV19 and TRBJ1-2; unclear D gene. The CDR3 is 13 residues long. V lost 9 bases, J lost 8 bases, and 19 bases lay in between. CDR1 and CDR2 (germline): LNHDA, SQIVND (reference sequence).

This chain uses TRBV12-5 with TRBJ2-1; the match to TRBD1 covers 9 bases. J was trimmed by 5 bases and V by 1 base; bases with no gene match: 6. Per the germline V gene, CDR1 is LGHNT and CDR2 is FRNRAP. The CDR3 runs 16 residues. The CDR3 nucleotides are TGTGCTAGTGGTTTGGAAACCGGGACAGGGAACAATGAGCAGTTCTTC. This codes for CASGLETGTGNNEQFF.

V gene TRBV3-1 (or the pseudogene TRBV3-2) combines with J gene TRBJ2-7, with 8 bases identical to TRBD2. The junction had 10 bases not matched to a gene; V was cut back by 4 bases and J by 2 bases. The CDR3 has 16 amino acids. The germline gives CDR1 LGHDT, CDR2 YNNKEL (reference sequence). The chain's CDR3 is CASSPGSSGGAYEQYF. The CDR3 bases are TGTGCCAGCAGCCCGGGGTCAAGCGGGGGAGCCTACGAGCAGTACTTC.

The V gene is TRBV7-9, the J gene TRBJ2-7; 10 nucleotides align to TRBD2. V shed 5 bases, J shed 4 bases, and the junction held 8 bases outside the gene matches. Germline V gene lookup returns CDR1 SEHNR and CDR2 FQNEAQ (reference sequence). This CDR3 has 15 amino acids. The CDR3: CASSPQAGGPYEQYF. CDR3 DNA: TGTGCCAGCAGCCCACAAGCGGGAGGGCCTTACGAGCAGTACTTC.

J is TRBJ1-2 and V is TRBV2; 12 nucleotides line up with TRBD1. V lost 3 bases and J lost 3; bases outside the gene matches: 2. In germline, CDR1 is SNHLY, CDR2 FYNNEI. The CDR3 runs 15 residues. CDR3 loop: CASSDGTGGDYGYTF. The DNA for the CDR3 is TGTGCCAGCAGTGACGGGACAGGGGGCGACTATGGCTACACCTTC.